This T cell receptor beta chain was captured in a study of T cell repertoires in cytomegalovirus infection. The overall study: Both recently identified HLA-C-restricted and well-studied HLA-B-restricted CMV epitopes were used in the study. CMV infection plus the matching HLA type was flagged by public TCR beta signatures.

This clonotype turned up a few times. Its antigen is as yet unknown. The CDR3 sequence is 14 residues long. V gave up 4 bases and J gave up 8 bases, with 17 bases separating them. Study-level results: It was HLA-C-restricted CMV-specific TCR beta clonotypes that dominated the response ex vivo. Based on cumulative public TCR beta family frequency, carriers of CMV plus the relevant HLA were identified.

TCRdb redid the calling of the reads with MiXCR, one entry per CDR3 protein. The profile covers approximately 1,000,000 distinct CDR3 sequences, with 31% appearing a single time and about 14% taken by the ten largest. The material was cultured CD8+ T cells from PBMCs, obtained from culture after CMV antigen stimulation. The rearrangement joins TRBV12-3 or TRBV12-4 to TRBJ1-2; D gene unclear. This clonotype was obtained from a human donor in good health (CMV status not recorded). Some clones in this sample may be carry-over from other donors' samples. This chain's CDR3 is CASSSAFQVKGYTF. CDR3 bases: TGTGCCAGCAGTTCCGCCTTCCAGGTTAAGGGCTACACCTTC.